This T cell receptor beta chain was retrieved from a study of T cell responses to AZD1222 COVID-19 vaccine. Germline V gives CDR1 SGHRS, CDR2 YFSETQ. CDR3 length: 14 amino acids. V lost 4 bases to trimming and J lost 5 bases, with 15 bases between them. Sequencing was performed with immunoSEQ multiplex PCR; in TCRdb, only in-frame clones are kept and a portion is missing. The profile shows roughly 200,000 clones, more than 85% of them singletons. The chain employs TRBV5-1 and TRBJ1-2; D possibly corresponds to TRBD1 (5 bases). This TCR derives from an adult who received the AZD1222 COVID-19 vaccine. Sequencing was performed on peripheral blood, taken 28 days after the second AZD1222 dose. CDR3 sequence: CASSRAGTAYGYTF. As DNA, the CDR3 is TGCGCCAGCAGCCGAGCCGGGACCGCTTATGGCTACACCTTC.